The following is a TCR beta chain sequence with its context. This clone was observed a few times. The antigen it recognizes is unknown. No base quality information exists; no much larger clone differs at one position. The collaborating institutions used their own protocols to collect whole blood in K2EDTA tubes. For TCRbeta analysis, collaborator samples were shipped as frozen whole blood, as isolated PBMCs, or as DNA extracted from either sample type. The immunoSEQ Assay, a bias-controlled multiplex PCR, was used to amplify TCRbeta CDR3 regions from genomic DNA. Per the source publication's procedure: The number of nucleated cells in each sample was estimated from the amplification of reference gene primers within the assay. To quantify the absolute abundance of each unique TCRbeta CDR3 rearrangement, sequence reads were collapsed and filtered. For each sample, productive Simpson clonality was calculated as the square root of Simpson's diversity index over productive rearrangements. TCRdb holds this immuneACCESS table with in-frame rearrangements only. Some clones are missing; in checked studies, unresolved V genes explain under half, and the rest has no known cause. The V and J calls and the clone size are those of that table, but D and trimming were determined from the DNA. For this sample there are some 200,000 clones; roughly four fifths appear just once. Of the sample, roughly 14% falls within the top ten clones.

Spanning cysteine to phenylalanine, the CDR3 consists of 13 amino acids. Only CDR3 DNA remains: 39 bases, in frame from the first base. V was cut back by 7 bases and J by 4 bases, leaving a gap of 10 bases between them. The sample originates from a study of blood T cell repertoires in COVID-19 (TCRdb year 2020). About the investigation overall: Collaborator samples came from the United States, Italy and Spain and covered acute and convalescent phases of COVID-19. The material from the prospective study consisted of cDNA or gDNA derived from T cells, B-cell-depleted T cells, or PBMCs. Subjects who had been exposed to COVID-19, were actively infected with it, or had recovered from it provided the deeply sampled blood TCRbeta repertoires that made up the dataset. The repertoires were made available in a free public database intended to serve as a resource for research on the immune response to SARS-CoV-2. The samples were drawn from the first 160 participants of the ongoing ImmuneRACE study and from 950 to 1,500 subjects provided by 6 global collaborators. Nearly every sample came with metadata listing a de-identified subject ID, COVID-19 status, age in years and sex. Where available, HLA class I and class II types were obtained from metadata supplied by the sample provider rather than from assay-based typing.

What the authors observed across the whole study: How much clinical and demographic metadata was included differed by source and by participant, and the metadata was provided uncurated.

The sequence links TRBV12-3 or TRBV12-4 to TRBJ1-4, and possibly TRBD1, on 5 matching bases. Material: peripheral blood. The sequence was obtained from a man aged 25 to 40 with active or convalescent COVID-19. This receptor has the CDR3 CASTGLFNEKLFF. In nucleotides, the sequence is TGTGCCAGCACAGGGCTGTTTAATGAAAAACTGTTTTTT.